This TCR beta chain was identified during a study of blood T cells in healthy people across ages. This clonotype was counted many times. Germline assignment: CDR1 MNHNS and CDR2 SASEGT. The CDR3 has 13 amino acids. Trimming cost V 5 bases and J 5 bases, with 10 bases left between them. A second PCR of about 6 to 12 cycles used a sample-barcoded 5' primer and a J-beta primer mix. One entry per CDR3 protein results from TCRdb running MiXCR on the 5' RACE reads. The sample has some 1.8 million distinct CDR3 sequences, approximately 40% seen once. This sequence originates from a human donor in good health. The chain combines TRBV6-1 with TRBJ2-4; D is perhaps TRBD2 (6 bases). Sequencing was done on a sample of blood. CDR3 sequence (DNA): TGTGCCAGCAGTCCGGGAGTAGAAAACATTCAGTACTTC. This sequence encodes CASSPGVENIQYF.